One sample yielded the 20 T cell receptor beta chains listed below, sequenced in a study of control samples from healthy donors and cancer patients. This table comes from immunoSEQ multiplex PCR, and its TCRdb copy is limited to in-frame clones, with some not included. This sample has about 120,000 clones, with about 89% found just once. The sample taken for sequencing was blood. The receptors were gathered from a man aged 50-60 years in good health.

This clone was seen a few times. The rearrangement links TRBV18 to TRBJ1-2; weak D call: TRBD1 (6 bases). The CDR3 totals 13 residues. Germline assignment: CDR1 KGHSH and CDR2 LQKENI. The germline V and J ends were trimmed by 2 bases and 8 bases, with 12 bases remaining between them. This chain's CDR3 is CASSPDRLRGYTF. The CDR3 DNA reads as TGTGCCAGCTCACCAGACAGGCTGAGGGGCTACACCTTC.

This chain joins TRBV2 and TRBJ1-5, with D possibly matching TRBD1 (5 bases). Trimming took 4 bases from V and 10 from J, leaving 11 bases between them. This CDR3 comprises 12 residues. In germline, CDR1 is SNHLY, CDR2 FYNNEI. CDR3 amino acids: CASSGDPSPQHF. The CDR3 region has the DNA TGTGCCAGCAGTGGGGACCCCTCTCCCCAGCATTTT.

Only one count was recorded for this clone. This chain links TRBV5-1 with TRBJ2-7; D perhaps matches TRBD1 (6 bases). The CDR3 runs to 14 residues. Trimming removed 3 bases at V and 6 bases at J, with 16 bases between. Germline CDR1 is SGHRS and CDR2 is YFSETQ. The CDR3 is CASSSWSRTVEQYF. The CDR3 region has the DNA TGCGCCAGCAGCTCTTGGAGTCGGACAGTCGAGCAGTACTTC. Variable domain in full (rest from reference TRBV5-1 and TRBJ2-7): KAGVTQTPRYLIKTRGQQVTLSCSPISGHRSVSWYQQTPGQGLQFLFEYFSETQRNKGNFPGRFSGRQFSNSRSEMNVSTLELGDSALYLCASSSWSRTVEQYFGPGTRLTVT.

The V and J genes are TRBV7-6 and TRBJ2-7; D unresolved. CDR1 SGHVS and CDR2 FNYEAQ come from the germline V gene. V was shortened by 4 bases and J by 3 bases, with 16 bases between the two germline ends. This CDR3 region has 15 residues. CDR3 in DNA: TGTGCCAGCAGCTCTTTGGACGGCACCAACTACGAGCAGTACTTC. The encoded protein is CASSSLDGTNYEQYF.

V is TRBV4-2 and J is TRBJ2-3; TRBD2 aligns across 7 bases. Germline V gene data show CDR1 as LGHNA and CDR2 as YNFKEQ. This CDR3 is built from 14 residues. V lost 1 base and J lost 8; bases outside the gene matches: 6. This CDR3 is CASSQAAGKGTQYF. The CDR3 DNA reads as TGTGCCAGCAGCCAAGCAGCGGGGAAGGGTACGCAGTATTTT.

This chain uses TRBV3-1 (or the pseudogene TRBV3-2) with TRBJ1-1, with TRBD1 as a possible D gene (5 bases). This CDR3 has 13 residues. V was shortened by 5 bases and J by 5 bases, with 12 bases between the two germline ends. From germline, CDR1 is LGHDT and CDR2 YNNKEL (reference sequence). The CDR3 protein is CASSFREGTEAFF. In DNA form, the CDR3 reads TGTGCCAGCAGCTTCAGGGAAGGGACTGAAGCTTTCTTT.

The V gene is TRBV9, the J gene TRBJ2-5, with TRBD2 matching 8 bases. The CDR3 contains 16 residues. Germline-derived CDR1 and CDR2 are SGDLS and YYNGEE. The ends lost 7 bases at V and 5 bases at J; junction bases unmatched: 16. CDR3 loop: CASQTGRGGPMETQYF. Written as DNA, the CDR3 is TGTGCCAGCCAGACGGGACGGGGGGGGCCTATGGAGACCCAGTACTTC.

J is TRBJ1-5 and V is TRBV6-2 or TRBV6-3, with D unclear. The CDR3 totals 14 residues. CDR1 and CDR2 (germline): MNHEY, SVGEGT. Trimming pared 6 bases from V and 0 bases from J, leaving 9 bases between. The CDR3 nucleotides are TGTGCCAGCAGCGAGTTGAGTAGCAATCAGCCCCAGCATTTT. Encoded protein: CASSELSSNQPQHF.

V usage is TRBV6-6 and J usage is TRBJ1-4; D remains ambiguous. With 3 bases removed from V and 8 bases from J, the gap between germline ends came to 16 bases. The CDR3 is made up of 15 amino acids. From germline, CDR1 is MNHNY and CDR2 SVGAGI (reference sequence). The CDR3 region is CASSYVADIREKLFF. The CDR3 coding sequence is TGTGCCAGCAGTTATGTGGCGGATATAAGAGAAAAACTGTTTTTT.

The V call is TRBV5-1, the J call TRBJ1-4, with a possible D match to TRBD1 (5 bases). Germline CDR1 is SGHRS and CDR2 is YFSETQ. V was cut by 2 bases and J by 4 bases, with 15 bases left in between. The CDR3 contains 16 residues. The CDR3, as DNA: TGCGCCAGCAGCTTAGGGGTCGCCGATTTTAATGAAAAACTGTTTTTT. This codes for CASSLGVADFNEKLFF.

This clone has a handful of counts. V and J are TRBV9 and TRBJ2-5, with D perhaps matching TRBD1 (6 bases). This CDR3 is built from 13 residues. Germline CDR1 and CDR2: SGDLS and YYNGEE. The V gene lost 2 bases and the J gene lost 5 bases, with 10 bases spanning the gap. CDR3 sequence reads: CASSVTGRETQYF. Written as DNA, the CDR3 is TGTGCCAGCAGCGTCACAGGGCGGGAGACCCAGTACTTC. Together with reference TRBV9 and TRBJ2-5, the CDR3 gives the full variable domain: DSGVTQTPKHLITATGQRVTLRCSPRSGDLSVYWYQQSLDQGLQFLIQYYNGEERAKGNILERFSAQQFPDLHSELNLSSLELGDSALYFCASSVTGRETQYFGPGTRLLVL.

J is TRBJ2-7 and V is TRBV6-1; 11 nucleotides line up with TRBD1. This CDR3 is built from 14 residues. With V trimmed by 3 bases and J by 7 bases, 5 bases remained unmatched. Germline V lookup: CDR1 MNHNS, CDR2 SASEGT. CDR3 in DNA: TGTGCCAGCAGTGAGGGACAGGGGGTAAAGGAGCAGTACTTC. Translated, it gives CASSEGQGVKEQYF.

This clone was picked up a small number of times. Different DNA sequences within this sample yield the same CDR3. The chain joins TRBV9 to TRBJ2-3; TRBD1 aligns across 9 bases. The CDR3 is 16 residues long. CDR1 is SGDLS, CDR2 YYNGEE, per germline. With 4 bases clipped from V and 2 bases from J, the junction kept 8 bases outside the gene matches. The CDR3 DNA follows: TGTGCCAGCAGCCCGACGGGACAGGGAGACACAGATACGCAGTATTTT. It yields the protein CASSPTGQGDTDTQYF.

The chain has TRBV19 and TRBJ1-2, with D unresolved. Germline V lookup: CDR1 LNHDA, CDR2 SQIVND (reference sequence). With 3 bases removed from V and 2 bases from J, the gap between germline ends came to 7 bases. CDR3 length: 13 residues. The CDR3 region is CASSMLQNYGYTF. The CDR3 region has the DNA TGTGCCAGTAGTATGTTACAGAACTATGGCTACACCTTC.

This rearrangement joins TRBV29-1 to TRBJ1-3; D is possibly TRBD1 (5 bases). V was pared by 1 base and J by 0 bases, with 10 bases between. Germline lookup yields CDR1 SQVTM and CDR2 ANQGSEA. CDR3 size: 15 residues. This CDR3 reads CSVEGWDGSGNTIYF. DNA for the CDR3: TGCAGCGTTGAAGGTTGGGACGGCTCTGGAAACACCATATATTTT. The full variable domain, completed using reference TRBV29-1 and TRBJ1-3, is SAVISQKPSRDICQRGTSLTIQCQVDSQVTMMFWYRQQPGQSLTLIATANQGSEATYESGFVIDKFPISRPNLTFSTLTVSNMSPEDSSIYLCSVEGWDGSGNTIYFGEGSWLTVV.

V gene TRBV7-8 combines with J gene TRBJ1-1; D ambiguous. The CDR3 spans 14 residues. Trimming stripped 3 bases from V and 8 bases from J, with 16 bases between. Germline V gives CDR1 SGHVS, CDR2 FQNEAQ. The CDR3 is CASSLEASNWEAFF. Here the CDR3 DNA reads TGTGCCAGCAGCTTGGAGGCGTCCAATTGGGAAGCTTTCTTT.

The V and J genes are TRBV27 and TRBJ2-3; a weak D match, TRBD1 (6 bases). Germline CDR1 MNHEY, CDR2 SMNVEV (reference sequence). CDR3 size: 15 residues. Trimming pared 3 bases from V and 2 bases from J, leaving 12 bases between. The chain's CDR3 is CASSFRGAITDTQYF. The CDR3 DNA reads TGTGCCAGCAGTTTCAGGGGTGCTATCACAGATACGCAGTATTTT.

In DNA, the CDR3 is TGTGCCAGCAGCTTTCAGGGGGCGGGAGAGACCCAGTACTTC. This translates into CASSFQGAGETQYF. The chain links TRBV7-2 to TRBJ2-5; 8 positions match TRBD1. The germline CDR1 and CDR2 sequences are SGHTA and FQGNSA. The CDR3 runs to 14 residues. V dropped 3 bases and J dropped 4; count of bases not matched to a gene: 4.

The DNA of the CDR3 is TGTGCCAGCAGCTTAGCCGCAGGGACCTTCACAGATACGCAGTATTTT. Protein product: CASSLAAGTFTDTQYF. The J gene is TRBJ2-3, the V gene TRBV7-2; D possibly matches TRBD1 or TRBD2 (5 bases each). The CDR3 sequence is 16 residues long. CDR1 SGHTA and CDR2 FQGNSA come from the germline V gene. Trimming shortened V by 0 bases and J by 2 bases, and 12 bases separated the two germline ends.

This clone appeared once. The chain couples TRBV28 to TRBJ1-1, with TRBD1 matching 9 bases. This CDR3 region has 15 residues. With 7 bases clipped from V and 4 bases from J, the junction kept 10 bases outside the gene matches. Germline values: CDR1 MDHEN, CDR2 SYDVKM. DNA of the CDR3: TGTGCCAGCAAAAGGAGGGGACAGGGCGGCACTGAAGCTTTCTTT. As protein: CASKRRGQGGTEAFF. Full variable domain (rest looked up from reference TRBV28 and TRBJ1-1): DVKVTQSSRYLVKRTGEKVFLECVQDMDHENMFWYRQDPGLGLRLIYFSYDVKMKEKGDIPEGYSVSREKKERFSLILESASTNQTSMYLCASKRRGQGGTEAFFGQGTRLTVV.